A single sample gave rise to the 16 T cell receptor beta chains below, sequenced in a study of shared clonotypes between healthy human individuals. TCRdb's copy holds only in-frame clones and misses some; the assay was immunoSEQ multiplex PCR. This table has roughly 2.6 million clones, roughly nine tenths appearing once. Sequencing was performed on naive CD4+ T cells sorted from blood. Subset: CD45RA+ positively selected. These receptors were taken from a man younger than 35 in good health.

The CDR3 bases are TGTGCCAGCAGCTGGGACGATTGGGGTGGCTACACCTTC. It is translated as CASSWDDWGGYTF. J is TRBJ1-2 and V is TRBV5-8; tentatively, D is TRBD1 (5 bases). The CDR3 has 13 residues. Germline lookup yields CDR1 SGHTS and CDR2 YDEGEE. V shed 3 bases and J shed 7 bases, with 13 bases lying between them.

The V call is TRBV7-9, the J call TRBJ1-1; possible D gene TRBD1, 6 bases. This CDR3 has 16 residues. CDR1 and CDR2 (germline): SEHNR, FQNEAQ (reference sequence). V lost 4 bases and J lost 6, with 21 bases in between. This chain's CDR3 is CASSSQIWGAGAEAFF. CDR3 sequence (DNA): TGTGCCAGCAGCTCCCAGATTTGGGGGGCAGGGGCTGAAGCTTTCTTT.

The chain has TRBV5-4 and TRBJ1-1, with TRBD1 matching over 9 bases. The germline CDR1 and CDR2 sequences are SGHNT and YYREEE (reference sequence). V shed 0 bases, J shed 5 bases, and the junction held 8 bases outside the gene matches. The CDR3 has 16 residues. CDR3 sequence reads: CASSLDLTGGGTEAFF. In nucleotides, the CDR3 is TGTGCCAGCAGCTTGGACCTTACAGGGGGCGGGACTGAAGCTTTCTTT.

The chain couples TRBV11-2 to TRBJ2-5; D is perhaps TRBD2 (5 bases). This CDR3 region has 16 residues. Trimming stripped 2 bases from V and 2 bases from J, with 15 bases between. Per germline, CDR1 SGHAT and CDR2 FQNNGV. This chain's CDR3 is CASSLPMNRDQETQYF. CDR3 nucleotide sequence: TGTGCCAGCAGCTTACCAATGAACCGGGATCAAGAGACCCAGTACTTC. The full variable domain, rest sourced from reference TRBV11-2 and TRBJ2-5, is EAGVAQSPRYKIIEKRQSVAFWCNPISGHATLYWYQQILGQGPKLLIQFQNNGVVDDSQLPKDRFSAERLKGVDSTLKIQPAKLEDSAVYLCASSLPMNRDQETQYFGPGTRLLVL.

The count of this clone is one. Other DNA sequences of this sample code for an identical CDR3. This chain joins TRBV18 and TRBJ2-7; 8 bases are shared with TRBD1. The germline CDR1 and CDR2 sequences are KGHSH and LQKENI. The CDR3 extends over 14 amino acids. V was pared by 3 bases and J by 4 bases, with 5 bases of the junction left unmatched. The CDR3 protein is CASSPQGAGYEQYF. The CDR3 bases are TGTGCCAGCTCACCTCAGGGGGCAGGGTACGAGCAGTACTTC.

The V and J genes are TRBV15 and TRBJ1-4; unclear D gene. The germline CDR1 and CDR2 sequences are LNHNV and YYDKDF (reference sequence). The CDR3 has 15 amino acids. Trimming took off 3 bases at V and 7 bases at J, with 15 bases between the two ends. The CDR3, as DNA: TGTGCCACCAGCAGGGCCCCGGGGTACGCTGAAAAACTGTTTTTT. As protein: CATSRAPGYAEKLFF.

The genes are TRBV6-5 and TRBJ1-5; D is ambiguous. There are 13 residues in the CDR3. CDR1 MNHEY and CDR2 SVGAGI come from the germline V gene. V dropped 5 bases and J dropped 9 bases, with 14 bases sitting between them. This chain's CDR3 is CASSPGPTGPQHF. The CDR3 region has the DNA TGTGCCAGCAGTCCCGGACCGACGGGGCCCCAGCATTTT.

In its sample, this clone was seen once. The chain couples TRBV7-9 to TRBJ2-7; 10 nucleotides agree with TRBD1. Per germline, CDR1 SEHNR and CDR2 FQNEAQ (reference sequence). The CDR3 is 15 residues long. Trimming removed 5 bases from V and 3 bases from J; junction bases left unmatched: 7. For the CDR3, the DNA is TGTGCCAGCAGCCCCGGGACAGGGGTTATCTACGAGCAGTACTTC. As protein: CASSPGTGVIYEQYF.

This chain connects TRBV10-1 to TRBJ1-1; no clear D. This CDR3 is 14 amino acids long. CDR1 is WNHNN and CDR2 is SYGVQD in the germline V gene (reference sequence). V lost 5 bases and J lost 1, with 11 bases in between. The CDR3: CASSSGRENTEAFF. The CDR3 DNA sequence: TGCGCCAGCAGTTCTGGACGGGAGAACACTGAAGCTTTCTTT.

The chain has TRBV6-6 and TRBJ2-2; perhaps D is TRBD1 or TRBD2 (6 bases each). Trimming stripped 6 bases from V and 5 bases from J, with 19 bases between. The CDR3 contains 16 residues. CDR1 and CDR2 (germline): MNHNY, SVGAGI (reference sequence). CDR3 nucleotide sequence: TGTGCCAGCAGCAATAGGGGGGCCCTTCTTACCGGGGAGCTGTTTTTT. Translating it yields CASSNRGALLTGELFF.

This chain links TRBV5-1 with TRBJ2-7; maybe TRBD2 (5 bases). Trimming cost V 3 bases and J 6 bases, with 16 bases left between them. Germline CDR1 reads SGHRS; CDR2 reads YFSETQ. This CDR3 region has 14 residues. CDR3 in DNA: TGCGCCAGCAGCTCCGGGCGGGTACCCCCCGAGCAGTACTTC. Translating gives CASSSGRVPPEQYF. The full variable domain, completed using reference TRBV5-1 and TRBJ2-7, is KAGVTQTPRYLIKTRGQQVTLSCSPISGHRSVSWYQQTPGQGLQFLFEYFSETQRNKGNFPGRFSGRQFSNSRSEMNVSTLELGDSALYLCASSSGRVPPEQYFGPGTRLTVT.

This clone was recorded only once. J is TRBJ2-4 and V is TRBV4-1; the D gene could be TRBD1 or TRBD2 (5 bases each). The CDR3 runs to 16 residues. The ends were cut back, 0 bases at V and 1 base at J, with 10 bases in the middle. Germline loops: CDR1 MGHRA, CDR2 YSYEKL. The CDR3 region is CASSQEEGPAKNIQYF. In DNA form, the CDR3 reads TGCGCCAGCAGCCAAGAAGAGGGACCCGCCAAAAACATTCAGTACTTC.

V and J are TRBV2 and TRBJ1-2; D remains ambiguous. This CDR3 contains 14 residues. V was pared by 1 base and J by 2 bases, with 8 bases between. Germline CDR1 is SNHLY and CDR2 is FYNNEI. DNA for the CDR3: TGTGCCAGCAGTGAAGTGGGAGGGAACTATGGCTACACCTTC. It is translated as CASSEVGGNYGYTF.

This clone has only one observation. The gene calls are TRBV10-3 and TRBJ1-4; D is unresolved. Germline CDR1 and CDR2: ENHRY and SYGVKD. This CDR3 has 15 residues. V gave up 2 bases and J gave up 4 bases, with 11 bases separating them. The CDR3 DNA reads TGTGCCATCAGTGAGGGTCGAGGGTTTAATGAAAAACTGTTTTTT. Translation: CAISEGRGFNEKLFF.

This clone was detected once. The chain carries TRBV19 and TRBJ2-4, with 8 bases aligning to TRBD1. The germline V gene encodes CDR1 LNHDA and CDR2 SQIVND (reference sequence). V shed 0 bases, J shed 0 bases, and the junction held 4 bases outside the gene matches. The CDR3 is made up of 17 amino acids. CDR3 residues: CASSIDQGTGAKNIQYF. The CDR3 DNA follows: TGTGCCAGTAGTATAGATCAAGGGACAGGAGCCAAAAACATTCAGTACTTC.

The chain has TRBV10-3 and TRBJ2-1; D is ambiguous. Germline CDR1 ENHRY, CDR2 SYGVKD. CDR3 length: 10 residues. Deletions cut 10 bases from V and 15 bases from J, with 16 bases between. For the CDR3, the DNA is TGTGCCAGTCTCCGGATCCTCCTGTTCTTC. Amino acids: CASLRILLFF.